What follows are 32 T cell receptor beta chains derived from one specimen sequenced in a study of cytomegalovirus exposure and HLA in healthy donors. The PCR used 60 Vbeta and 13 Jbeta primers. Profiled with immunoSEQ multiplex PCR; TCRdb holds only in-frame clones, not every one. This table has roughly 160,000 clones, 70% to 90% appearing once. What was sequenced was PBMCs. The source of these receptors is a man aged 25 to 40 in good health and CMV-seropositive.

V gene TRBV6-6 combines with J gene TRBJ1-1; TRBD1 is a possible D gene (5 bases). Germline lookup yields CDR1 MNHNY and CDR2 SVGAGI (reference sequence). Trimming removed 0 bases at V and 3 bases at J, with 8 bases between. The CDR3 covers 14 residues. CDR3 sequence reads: CASSYSGRDTEAFF. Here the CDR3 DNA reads TGTGCCAGCAGTTACTCGGGCAGGGACACTGAAGCTTTCTTT.

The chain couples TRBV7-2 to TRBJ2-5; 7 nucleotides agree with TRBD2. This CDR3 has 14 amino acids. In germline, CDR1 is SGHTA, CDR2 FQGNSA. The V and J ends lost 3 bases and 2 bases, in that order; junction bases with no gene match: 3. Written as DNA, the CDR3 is TGTGCCAGCAGCTTGACCGGGAGGCAAGAGACCCAGTACTTC. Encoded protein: CASSLTGRQETQYF.

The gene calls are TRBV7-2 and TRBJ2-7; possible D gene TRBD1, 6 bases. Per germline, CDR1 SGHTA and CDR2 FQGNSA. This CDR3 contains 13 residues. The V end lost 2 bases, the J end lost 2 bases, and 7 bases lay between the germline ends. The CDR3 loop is CASSLNRAYEQYF. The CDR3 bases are TGTGCCAGCAGCTTAAACAGGGCCTACGAGCAGTACTTC.

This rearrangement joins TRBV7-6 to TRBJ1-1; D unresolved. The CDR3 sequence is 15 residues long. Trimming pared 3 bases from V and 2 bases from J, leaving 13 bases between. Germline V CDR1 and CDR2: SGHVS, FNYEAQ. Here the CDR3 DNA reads TGTGCCAGCAGCTTCCACGGGGAGGGAAACACTGAAGCTTTCTTT. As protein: CASSFHGEGNTEAFF.

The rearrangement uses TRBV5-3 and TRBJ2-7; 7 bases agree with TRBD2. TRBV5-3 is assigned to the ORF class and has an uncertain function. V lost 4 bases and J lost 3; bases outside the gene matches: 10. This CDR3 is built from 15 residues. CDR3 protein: CARSGRTSLCYEQYV. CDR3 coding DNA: TGTGCCAGAAGCGGTAGGACTAGTCTTTGCTACGAGCAGTACGTC.

The CDR3 DNA reads TGCGCCAGCAGTGATCGGGACACCTTCTTCCCCTTCTACGAGCAGTACGTC. It specifies CASSDRDTFFPFYEQYV. The gene calls are TRBV10-1 and TRBJ2-7; D is possibly TRBD1 (6 bases). V shed 3 bases and J shed 3 bases, with 21 bases lying between them. Germline V gene data show CDR1 as WNHNN and CDR2 as SYGVQD (reference sequence). The CDR3 sequence is 17 residues long.

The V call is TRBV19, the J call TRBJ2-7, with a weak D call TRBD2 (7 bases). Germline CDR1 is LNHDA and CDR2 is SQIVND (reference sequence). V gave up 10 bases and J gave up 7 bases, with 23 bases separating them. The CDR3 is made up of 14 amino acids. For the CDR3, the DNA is TGTGCCACGGCCAGCAAGCGCGGGGGCTTGGAGCAGTACTTC. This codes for CATASKRGGLEQYF.

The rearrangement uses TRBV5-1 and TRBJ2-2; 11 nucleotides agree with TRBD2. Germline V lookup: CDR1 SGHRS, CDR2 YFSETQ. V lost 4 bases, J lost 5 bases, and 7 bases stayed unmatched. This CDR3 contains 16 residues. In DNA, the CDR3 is TGCGCCAGCAGCCCCACTAGCGGGAGTTATACCGGGGAGCTGTTTTTT. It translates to CASSPTSGSYTGELFF.

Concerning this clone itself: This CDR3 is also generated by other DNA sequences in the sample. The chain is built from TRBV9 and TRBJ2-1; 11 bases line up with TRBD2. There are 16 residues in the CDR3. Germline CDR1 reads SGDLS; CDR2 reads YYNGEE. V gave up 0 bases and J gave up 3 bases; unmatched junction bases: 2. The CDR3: CASSVAGTSGYNEQFF. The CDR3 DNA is TGTGCCAGCAGCGTAGCCGGGACTAGCGGCTACAATGAGCAGTTCTTC. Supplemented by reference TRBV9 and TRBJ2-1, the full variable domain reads DSGVTQTPKHLITATGQRVTLRCSPRSGDLSVYWYQQSLDQGLQFLIQYYNGEERAKGNILERFSAQQFPDLHSELNLSSLELGDSALYFCASSVAGTSGYNEQFFGPGTRLTVL.

The CDR3 here is CASSPAGGGNEQFF. DNA for the CDR3: TGTGCCAGCAGCCCAGCGGGAGGTGGAAATGAGCAGTTCTTC. This chain joins TRBV4-2 and TRBJ2-1; TRBD2 matches at 9 bases. The V gene's germline CDR1 is LGHNA and CDR2 YNFKEQ. This CDR3 region has 14 residues. V dropped 4 bases and J dropped 7; count of bases not matched to a gene: 5.

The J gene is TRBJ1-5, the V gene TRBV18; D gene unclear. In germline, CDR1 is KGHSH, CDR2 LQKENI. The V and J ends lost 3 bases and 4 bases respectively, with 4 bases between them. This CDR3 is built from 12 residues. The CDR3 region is CASSPPNQPQHF. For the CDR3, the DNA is TGTGCCAGCTCACCTCCTAATCAGCCCCAGCATTTT.

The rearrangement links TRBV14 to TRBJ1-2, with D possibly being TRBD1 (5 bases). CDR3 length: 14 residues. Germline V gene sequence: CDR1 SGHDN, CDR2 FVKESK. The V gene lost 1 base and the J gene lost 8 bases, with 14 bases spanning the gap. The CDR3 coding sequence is TGTGCCAGCAGCCAAGGGGGGGACTTCGGCGGCTACACCTTC. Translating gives CASSQGGDFGGYTF.

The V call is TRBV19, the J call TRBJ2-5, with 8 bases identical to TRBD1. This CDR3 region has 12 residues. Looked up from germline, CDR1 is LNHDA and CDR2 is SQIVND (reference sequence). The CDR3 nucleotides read TGTTTTTCGGGACAGGACCTTTGGACCCAGTACTTC. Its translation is CFSGQDLWTQYF.

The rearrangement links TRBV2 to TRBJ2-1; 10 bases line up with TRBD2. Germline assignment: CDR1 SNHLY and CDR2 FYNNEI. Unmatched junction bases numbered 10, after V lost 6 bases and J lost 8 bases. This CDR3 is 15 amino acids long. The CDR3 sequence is CASRGLARVLDEQFF. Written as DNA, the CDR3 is TGTGCCAGCAGGGGACTAGCGCGAGTTCTGGATGAGCAGTTCTTC.

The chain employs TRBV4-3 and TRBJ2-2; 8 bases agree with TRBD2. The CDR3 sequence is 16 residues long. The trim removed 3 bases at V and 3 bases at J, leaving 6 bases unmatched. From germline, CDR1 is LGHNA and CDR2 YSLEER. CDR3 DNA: TGCGCCAGCAGCCAGGAAGCGGGAGTAGACACCGGGGAGCTGTTTTTT. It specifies CASSQEAGVDTGELFF.

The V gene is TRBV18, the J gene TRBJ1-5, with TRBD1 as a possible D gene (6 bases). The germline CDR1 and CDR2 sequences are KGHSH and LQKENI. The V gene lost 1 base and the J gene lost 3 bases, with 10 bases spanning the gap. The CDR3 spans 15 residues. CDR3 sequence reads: CASSPQQGINQPQHF. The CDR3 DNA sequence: TGTGCCAGCTCACCACAACAGGGAATCAATCAGCCCCAGCATTTT.

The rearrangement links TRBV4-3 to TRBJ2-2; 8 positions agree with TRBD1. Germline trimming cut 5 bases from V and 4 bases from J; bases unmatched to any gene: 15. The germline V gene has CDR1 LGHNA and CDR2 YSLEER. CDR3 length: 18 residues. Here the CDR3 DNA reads TGCGCCAGCAGCTATGACCAAATCGACAGGGGTGGCACCGGGGAGCTGTTTTTT. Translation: CASSYDQIDRGGTGELFF.

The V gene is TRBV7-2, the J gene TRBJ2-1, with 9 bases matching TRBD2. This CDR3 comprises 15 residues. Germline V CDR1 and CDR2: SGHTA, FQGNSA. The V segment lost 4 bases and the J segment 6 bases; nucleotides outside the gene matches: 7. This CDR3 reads CASSSSGRSLNEQFF. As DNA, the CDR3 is TGTGCCAGCAGCTCGAGCGGGAGGAGTCTCAATGAGCAGTTCTTC.

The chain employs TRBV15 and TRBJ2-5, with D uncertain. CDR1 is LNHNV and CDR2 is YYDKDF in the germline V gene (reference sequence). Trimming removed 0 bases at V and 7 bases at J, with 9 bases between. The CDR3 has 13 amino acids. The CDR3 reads CATSRDRSRTQYF. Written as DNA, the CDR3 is TGTGCCACCAGCAGAGACCGATCGAGGACCCAGTACTTC.

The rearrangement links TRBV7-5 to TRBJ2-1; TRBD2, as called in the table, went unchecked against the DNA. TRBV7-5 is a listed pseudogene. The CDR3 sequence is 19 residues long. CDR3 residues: CARSLRGLAGGRPYNEQFF. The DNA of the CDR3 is TGTGCCAGAAGCTTGCGGGGACTAGCCGGAGGGCGCCCCTACAATGAGCAGTTCTTC.

The CDR3 nucleotides are TGCGCCAGCAGCCCTGCCGGGACTAGCTCCTACAATGAGCAGTTCTTC. Protein product: CASSPAGTSSYNEQFF. The gene calls are TRBV5-1 and TRBJ2-1; the match to TRBD2 covers 8 bases. V lost 4 bases to trimming and J lost 0 bases; unmatched junction nucleotides: 6. The germline V gene has CDR1 SGHRS and CDR2 YFSETQ. The CDR3 covers 16 residues.

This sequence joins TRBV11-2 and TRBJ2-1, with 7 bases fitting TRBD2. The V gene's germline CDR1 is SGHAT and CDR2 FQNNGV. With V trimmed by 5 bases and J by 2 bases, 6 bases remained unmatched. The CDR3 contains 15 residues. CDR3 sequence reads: CASSPSGVTYNEQFF. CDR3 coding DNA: TGTGCCAGCAGCCCCAGCGGGGTGACCTACAATGAGCAGTTCTTC.

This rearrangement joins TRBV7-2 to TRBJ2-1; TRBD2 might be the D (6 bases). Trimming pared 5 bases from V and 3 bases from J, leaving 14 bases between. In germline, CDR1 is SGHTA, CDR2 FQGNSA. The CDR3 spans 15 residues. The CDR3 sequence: CASSPPGGNYNEQFF. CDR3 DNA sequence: TGTGCCAGCAGCCCCCCTGGCGGGAACTACAATGAGCAGTTCTTC. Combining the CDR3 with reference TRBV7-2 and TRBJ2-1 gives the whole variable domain GAGVSQSPSNKVTEKGKDVELRCDPISGHTALYWYRQSLGQGLEFLIYFQGNSAPDKSGLPSDRFSAERTGGSVSTLTIQRTQQEDSAVYLCASSPPGGNYNEQFFGPGTRLTVL.

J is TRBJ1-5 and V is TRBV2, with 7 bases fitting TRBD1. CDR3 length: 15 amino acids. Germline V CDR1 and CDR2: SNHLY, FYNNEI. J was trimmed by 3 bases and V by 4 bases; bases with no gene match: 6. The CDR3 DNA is TGTGCCAGCAGTGGCCGCACAGGGGTCAATCAGCCCCAGCATTTT. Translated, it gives CASSGRTGVNQPQHF.

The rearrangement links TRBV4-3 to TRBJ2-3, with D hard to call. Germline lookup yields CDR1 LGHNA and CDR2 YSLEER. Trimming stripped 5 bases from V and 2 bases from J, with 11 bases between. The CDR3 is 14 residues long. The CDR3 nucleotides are TGCGCCAGCAGCGCTGTCAGGTACACAGATACGCAGTATTTT. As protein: CASSAVRYTDTQYF.

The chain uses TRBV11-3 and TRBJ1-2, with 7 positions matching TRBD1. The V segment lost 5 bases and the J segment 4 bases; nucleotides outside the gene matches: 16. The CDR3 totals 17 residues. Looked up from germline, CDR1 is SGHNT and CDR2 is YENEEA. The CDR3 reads CASSHLGTAQRSYGYTF. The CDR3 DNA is TGTGCCAGCAGCCACCTAGGGACAGCCCAGAGGAGCTATGGCTACACCTTC.

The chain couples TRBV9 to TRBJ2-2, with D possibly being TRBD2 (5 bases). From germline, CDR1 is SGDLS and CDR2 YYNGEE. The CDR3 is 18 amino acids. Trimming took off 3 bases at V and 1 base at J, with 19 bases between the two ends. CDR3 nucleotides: TGTGCCAGCAGCGGAAGACGGGGAGCCCCCCGGAACACCGGGGAGCTGTTTTTT. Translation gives CASSGRRGAPRNTGELFF.

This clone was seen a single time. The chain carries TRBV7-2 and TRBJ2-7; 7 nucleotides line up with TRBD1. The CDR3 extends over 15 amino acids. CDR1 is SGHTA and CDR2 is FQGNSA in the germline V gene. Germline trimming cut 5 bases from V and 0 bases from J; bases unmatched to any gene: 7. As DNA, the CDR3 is TGTGCCAGCAGCCCTCCGGACAGGAGCTCCTACGAGCAGTACTTC. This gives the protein CASSPPDRSSYEQYF.

The chain's CDR3 is CAWEVFGREENQPQHF. The CDR3 DNA reads as TGTGCCTGGGAAGTGTTTGGCAGGGAGGAAAATCAGCCCCAGCATTTT. V usage is TRBV30 and J usage is TRBJ1-5, with a weak D call TRBD1 (5 bases). The germline V gene has CDR1 GTSNPN and CDR2 SVGIG (reference sequence). Trimming removed 5 bases at V and 4 bases at J, with 21 bases between. This CDR3 is built from 16 residues.

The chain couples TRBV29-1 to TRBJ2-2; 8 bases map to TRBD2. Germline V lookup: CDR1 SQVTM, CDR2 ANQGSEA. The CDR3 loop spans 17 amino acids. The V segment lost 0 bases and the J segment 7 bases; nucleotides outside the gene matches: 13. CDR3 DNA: TGCAGCGTTGAAGACGTTTGGGGAGCGGCGGGGGGCGGGGAGCTGTTTTTT. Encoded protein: CSVEDVWGAAGGGELFF.

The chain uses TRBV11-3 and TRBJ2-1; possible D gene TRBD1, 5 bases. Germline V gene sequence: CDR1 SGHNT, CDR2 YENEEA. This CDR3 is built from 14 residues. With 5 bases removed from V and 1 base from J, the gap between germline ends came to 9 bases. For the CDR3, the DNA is TGTGCCAGCAGCCCTAGGGGTTCCTACAATGAGCAGTTCTTC. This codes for CASSPRGSYNEQFF. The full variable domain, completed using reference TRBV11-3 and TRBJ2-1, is EAGVVQSPRYKIIEKKQPVAFWCNPISGHNTLYWYLQNLGQGPELLIRYENEEAVDDSQLPKDRFSAERLKGVDSTLKIQPAELGDSAVYLCASSPRGSYNEQFFGPGTRLTVL.

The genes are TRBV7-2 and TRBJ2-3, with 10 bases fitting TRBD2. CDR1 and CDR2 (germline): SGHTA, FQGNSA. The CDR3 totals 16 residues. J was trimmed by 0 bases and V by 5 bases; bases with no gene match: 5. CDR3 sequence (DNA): TGTGCCAGCAGCCGGACTAGCGGAGAAAGCACAGATACGCAGTATTTT. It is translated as CASSRTSGESTDTQYF.